This record concerns one TCR beta chain sequence. Its antigen is as yet unknown. Germline CDR1 and CDR2: GTSNPN and SVGIG (reference sequence). Unmatched junction bases numbered 4, after V lost 2 bases and J lost 4 bases. The CDR3 sequence is 13 residues long. This record comes from a study of lymphopenia after photon versus proton radiotherapy. The study's findings and limits: In patients who died, overall survival fell as post-nadir TCR diversity dropped more. After the lymphocyte nadir, photon-treated repertoires showed oligoclonal expansion, especially of CD8+ Temra cells. Relative stability marked proton patients; photon patients lost diversity and naive cells.

The repertoire was sequenced with immunoSEQ multiplex PCR; TCRdb's copy has only in-frame clones and lacks some. The sample includes roughly 17,000 clones, more than 85% of them seen just once. The chain couples TRBV30 to TRBJ1-2; 7 positions agree with TRBD1. Source: peripheral blood, taken from a patient treated with photon-based radiotherapy. The sequence was collected from a woman aged 40-49 years with cholangiocarcinoma. The CDR3 bases are TGTGCCTGGAGTCGGGACAGACCCTATGGCTACACCTTC. Translated, it gives CAWSRDRPYGYTF.